The rows below give T cell receptor beta chains drawn from one sample of a study of T-cell reconstitution after alpha-beta-depleted transplantation in children. From the PCR reads, TCRdb called clonotypes with MiXCR, one entry per CDR3 protein. The sample holds 150,000 to 200,000 distinct CDR3 sequences, roughly 6.5% seen once. The sequenced sample was PBMCs, obtained before TCRalphabeta/CD19-depleted stem cell transplant. These TCRs come from a girl under three years old with combined immunodeficiency, due to receive a stem cell transplant. Both conserved end residues are part of each CDR3. A D gene is named only where the DNA matches it firmly. Clone sizes are given selectively: once, few, many, or a class where the clone is expanded.

>TRBJ1-2|TRBV29-1|many|.
TGCAGCGTTGGGACAGATCAAAACTATGGCTACACCTTC
CSVGTDQNYGYTF
>TRBJ2-5|TRBV11-1|many|TRBD1
TGTGCCAGCAGCATATGGACAGGGGGCTGGGGATACCAAGAGACCCAGTACTTC
CASSIWTGGWGYQETQYF
>TRBJ2-3|TRBV20-1|many|TRBD2
TGCAGTGCTCTGGGGCTAGCGGGGGGGGTGGGCACAGATACGCAGTATTTT
CSALGLAGGVGTDTQYF
>TRBJ2-1|TRBV4-2|many|.
TGTGCCAGCAGCCACCAAGGGACCAATTCCTACAATGAGCAGTTCTTC
CASSHQGTNSYNEQFF
>TRBJ2-7|TRBV3-1|many|.
TGTGCCACTGCTATAGGCTCACGAAGCTCCTACGAGCAGTACTTC
CATAIGSRSSYEQYF
>TRBJ2-1|TRBV15|many|.
TGTGCCACCCCCCACCGGGACCCGAAAGGCTTTGAGCAGTTCTTC
CATPHRDPKGFEQFF
>TRBJ2-7|TRBV21-1|many|.
TGTGCCAGCAAGAACCCCGACAGGCTGTTCGTGAGCGAGCAGTACTTC
CASKNPDRLFVSEQYF
>TRBJ2-7|TRBV2|many|TRBD1
TGTGCCACCAGACCGGGACAGGGGGCCTACGAGCAGTACTTC
CATRPGQGAYEQYF
>TRBJ2-1|TRBV20-1|many|.
TGCAGTGCTAGCGGGAACAATGAGCAGTTCTTC
CSASGNNEQFF
>TRBJ2-5|TRBV3-1|few|TRBD1
TGTGCCAGCAGCCAAGATATGACAGGGGGAGAGACCCAGTACTTC
CASSQDMTGGETQYF
>TRBJ1-2|TRBV20-1|many|.
TGCAGCGGCTGGGGCAGGGAAAACTATGGCTACACCTTC
CSGWGRENYGYTF
>TRBJ2-5|TRBV3-1|.|.
TGTGCCAGCAGCCAATATAAGGGAGTAGAGACCCAGTACTTC
CASSQYKGVETQYF
>TRBJ2-7|TRBV30|.|.
TGTGCCTGGACCCATCGAGCTGACCCCCTGGACGAGCAGTACTTC
CAWTHRADPLDEQYF
>TRBJ1-5|TRBV6-2/TRBV6-3|.|.
TGTGCCAGCAGTACTGGGAACGGAGGCCAGCCCCAGCATTTT
CASSTGNGGQPQHF
>TRBJ1-1|TRBV20-1|many|TRBD1
TGCAGTGCTAGAGATCAGGGACAGGGGGATGGAGCTTTCTTT
CSARDQGQGDGAFF
>TRBJ2-3|TRBV4-2|many|.
TGTGCCAGCAGCCAAGAGGTCCTCACAGATACGCAGTATTTT
CASSQEVLTDTQYF
>TRBJ2-1|TRBV12-3/TRBV12-4|many|TRBD2
TGTGCCAGCTGCCGGGGGGGAGGATCCTACAATGAGCAGTTCTTC
CASCRGGGSYNEQFF
>TRBJ2-1|TRBV20-1|many|TRBD2
TGCAGTGCCCTAGCGGGAGTGCTGTACAATGAGCAGTTCTTC
CSALAGVLYNEQFF
>TRBJ2-1|TRBV4-3|many|TRBD1
TGCGCCAGCAGCCAAGTGGGGACAGGGAAGAATGAGCAGTTCTTC
CASSQVGTGKNEQFF
>TRBJ2-1|TRBV9|many|.
TGTGCCAGCAGCGTTTACAGGAGCTCCTACAATGAGCAGTTCTTC
CASSVYRSSYNEQFF
>TRBJ2-7|TRBV29-1|many|.
TGCAGCGTTGCGGGGGCCGTAAATACGAACGAGCAGTACTTC
CSVAGAVNTNEQYF
>TRBJ2-1|TRBV28|many|.
TGTGCCAGCAGTTTCAGGTCCGGCAGGGGATTTTACAATGAGCAGTTCTTC
CASSFRSGRGFYNEQFF